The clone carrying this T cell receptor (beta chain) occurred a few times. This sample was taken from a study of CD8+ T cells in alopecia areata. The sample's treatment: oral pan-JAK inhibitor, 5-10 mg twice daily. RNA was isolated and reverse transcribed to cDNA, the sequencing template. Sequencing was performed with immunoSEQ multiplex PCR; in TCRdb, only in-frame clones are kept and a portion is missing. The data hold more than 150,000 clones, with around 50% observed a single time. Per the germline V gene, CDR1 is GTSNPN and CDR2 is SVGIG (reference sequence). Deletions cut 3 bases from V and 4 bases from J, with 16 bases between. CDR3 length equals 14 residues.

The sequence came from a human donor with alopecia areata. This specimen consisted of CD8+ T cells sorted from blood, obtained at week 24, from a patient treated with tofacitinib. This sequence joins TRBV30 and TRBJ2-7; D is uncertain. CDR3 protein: CAWSLGSGRYEQYF. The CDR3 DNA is TGTGCCTGGAGCCTGGGTTCTGGGCGATACGAGCAGTACTTC. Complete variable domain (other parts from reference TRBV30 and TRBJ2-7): SQTIHQWPATLVQPVGSPLSLECTVEGTSNPNLYWYRQAAGRGLQLLFYSVGIGQISSEVPQNLSASRPQDRQFILSSKKLLLSDSGFYLCAWSLGSGRYEQYFGPGTRLTVT.